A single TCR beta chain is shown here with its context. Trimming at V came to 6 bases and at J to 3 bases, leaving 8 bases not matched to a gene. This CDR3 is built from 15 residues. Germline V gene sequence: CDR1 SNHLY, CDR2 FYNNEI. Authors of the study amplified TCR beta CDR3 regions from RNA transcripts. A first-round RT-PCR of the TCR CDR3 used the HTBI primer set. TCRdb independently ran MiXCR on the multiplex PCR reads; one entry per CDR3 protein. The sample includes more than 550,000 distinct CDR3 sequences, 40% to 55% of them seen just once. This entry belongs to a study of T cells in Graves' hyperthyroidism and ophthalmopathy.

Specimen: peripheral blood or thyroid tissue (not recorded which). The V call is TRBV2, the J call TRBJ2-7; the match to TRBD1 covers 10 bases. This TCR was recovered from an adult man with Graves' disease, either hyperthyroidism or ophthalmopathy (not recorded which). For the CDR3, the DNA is TGTGCCAGCAGCCCACCGGACAGGGGGGACTACGAGCAGTACTTC. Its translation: CASSPPDRGDYEQYF.